Each of the 22 T cell receptor beta chains below was sequenced from the same sample in a study of T cell repertoires in cytomegalovirus infection. Their cognate antigens are unknown. Each CDR3 protein gets one entry after TCRdb re-called the reads with MiXCR. The sample gives about 700,000 distinct CDR3 sequences, roughly 30% of which show up once; over 15% is in the top ten. Sequencing used cultured PBMCs, obtained from culture after CMV antigen stimulation. The source is a human donor in good health (CMV status not recorded). Some clones in this sample may be carry-over from other donors' samples.

J is TRBJ2-7 and V is TRBV12-5; D perhaps matches TRBD1 (6 bases). Germline V gene data show CDR1 as LGHNT and CDR2 as FRNRAP. Trimming took 0 bases from V and 0 from J, leaving 12 bases between them. This CDR3 comprises 16 residues. The CDR3 DNA reads as TGTGCTAGTGGTTTGGTAATTTCAGGGGACTCCTACGAGCAGTACTTC. It codes for CASGLVISGDSYEQYF.

This clonotype has more than one count but fewer than ten. This chain links TRBV12-3 or TRBV12-4 with TRBJ2-7; 9 bases align to TRBD1. The CDR3 runs 15 residues. With V trimmed by 5 bases and J by 3 bases, 8 bases remained unmatched. CDR3: CASSPGGQGGYEQYF. The CDR3 DNA is TGTGCCAGCAGTCCTGGGGGACAGGGAGGCTACGAGCAGTACTTC.

The chain is built from TRBV7-6 and TRBJ2-2; D could derive from TRBD1 or TRBD2 (5 bases each). Germline lookup yields CDR1 SGHVS and CDR2 FNYEAQ. CDR3 length equals 16 residues. V lost 5 bases to trimming and J lost 0 bases, with 13 bases between them. CDR3 coding DNA: TGTGCCAGCAGCGCCCCCGGGACGGCGAACACCGGGGAGCTGTTTTTT. This encodes CASSAPGTANTGELFF. The variable domain in full, completed from reference TRBV7-6 and TRBJ2-2, reads GAGVSQSPRYKVTKRGQDVALRCDPISGHVSLYWYRQALGQGPEFLTYFNYEAQQDKSGLPNDRFSAERPEGSISTLTIQRTEQRDSAMYRCASSAPGTANTGELFFGEGSRLTVL.

This clonotype has just a few counts. The gene calls are TRBV6-1 and TRBJ1-5; unclear D gene. CDR3 length equals 13 residues. The germline V gene encodes CDR1 MNHNS and CDR2 SASEGT. The V end lost 7 bases, the J end lost 1 base, and 8 bases lay between the germline ends. This CDR3 reads CASKSLSNQPQHF. The CDR3 DNA reads TGTGCCAGCAAGTCGTTGAGCAATCAGCCCCAGCATTTT.

This clonotype turned up a few times. V is TRBV18 and J is TRBJ1-1; TRBD1 matches at 7 bases. V shed 6 bases and J 4 bases; nucleotides not matched to a gene: 14. Germline CDR1 KGHSH, CDR2 LQKENI. CDR3 size: 16 residues. The CDR3 DNA sequence: TGTGCCAGCTCGCCGCAGGACAGGCGGAGGAGCACTGAAGCTTTCTTT. Protein product: CASSPQDRRRSTEAFF.

The V call is TRBV3-1, the J call TRBJ1-4; TRBD1 might be the D (5 bases). Trimming shortened V by 4 bases and J by 3 bases, and 18 bases separated the two germline ends. CDR3 length: 17 residues. Germline V gene lookup returns CDR1 LGHDT and CDR2 YNNKEL (reference sequence). In nucleotides, the CDR3 is TGTGCCAGCAGCCGAAGACCTGGGACCTTCTCTAATGAAAAACTGTTTTTT. Its protein is CASSRRPGTFSNEKLFF.

This clonotype was counted only a few times. The V gene is TRBV6-5, the J gene TRBJ2-5; D tentatively reads TRBD1 or TRBD2 (5 bases each). Trimming cost V 7 bases and J 2 bases, with 17 bases left between them. Germline CDR1 is MNHEY and CDR2 is SVGAGI. This CDR3 comprises 15 residues. As DNA, the CDR3 is TGTGCCAGCACCGAAGGTCGGGGCAGACAAGAGACCCAGTACTTC. This codes for CASTEGRGRQETQYF.

The V call is TRBV5-4, the J call TRBJ1-6; TRBD1 might be the D (5 bases). Germline CDR1 and CDR2: SGHNT and YYREEE (reference sequence). Between the trimmed V and J ends, which lost 4 bases and 7 bases, there was a span of 18 bases. The CDR3 is made up of 16 amino acids. As DNA, the CDR3 is TGTGCCAGCAGCCCGGGGTCCTCCGGGGGGAATTCACCCCTCCACTTT. It translates to CASSPGSSGGNSPLHF.

This clonotype was seen ten or more times. The rearrangement uses TRBV7-2 and TRBJ2-3, with TRBD2 matching over 8 bases. The V and J ends lost 0 bases and 1 base, in that order; junction bases with no gene match: 9. CDR1 is SGHTA and CDR2 is FQGNSA in the germline V gene. The CDR3 consists of 18 residues. The CDR3 here is CASSLAPPSGGRTDTQYF. CDR3 bases: TGTGCCAGCAGCTTAGCCCCCCCCAGCGGGGGTCGCACAGATACGCAGTATTTT.

V and J are TRBV15 and TRBJ2-3; D unclear. V lost 1 base to trimming and J lost 5 bases, with 7 bases between them. Germline V gene lookup returns CDR1 LNHNV and CDR2 YYDKDF (reference sequence). This CDR3 comprises 13 residues. CDR3: CATSRVQGDTQYF. CDR3 nucleotide sequence: TGTGCCACCAGCAGAGTTCAAGGAGATACGCAGTATTTT.

The rearrangement joins TRBV6-1 to TRBJ1-1; no definite D call. Deletions cut 5 bases from V and 10 bases from J, with 8 bases between. The CDR3 is 10 residues long. Germline CDR1 MNHNS, CDR2 SASEGT. The CDR3 nucleotides are TGTGCCAGCAGTAGGTCGGCAGCTTTCTTT. Its protein is CASSRSAAFF.

This chain connects TRBV19 to TRBJ2-2, with D possibly matching TRBD2 (5 bases). Trimming removed 4 bases from V and 5 bases from J, with 11 bases in between. Germline-derived CDR1 and CDR2 are LNHDA and SQIVND (reference sequence). The CDR3 length is 14 residues. The CDR3 reads CASSRGPRTGELFF. The CDR3 bases are TGTGCCAGTAGTAGAGGGCCCCGGACCGGGGAGCTGTTTTTT. Full variable domain (missing parts from reference TRBV19 and TRBJ2-2): DGGITQSPKYLFRKEGQNVTLSCEQNLNHDAMYWYRQDPGQGLRLIYYSQIVNDFQKGDIAEGYSVSREKKESFPLTVTSAQKNPTAFYLCASSRGPRTGELFFGEGSRLTVL.

The CDR3 bases are TGTGCCAGCAGTTCCAGGGAAAGTAACACTGAAGCTTTCTTT. This encodes CASSSRESNTEAFF. The V call is TRBV6-2 or TRBV6-3, the J call TRBJ1-1; D perhaps matches TRBD1 (5 bases). Trimming cost V 4 bases and J 2 bases, with 11 bases left between them. CDR1 and CDR2 from the germline V gene are MNHEY and SVGEGT. The CDR3 contains 14 residues.

J is TRBJ1-2 and V is TRBV12-3 or TRBV12-4, with D maybe TRBD1 (5 bases). Trimming stripped 3 bases from V and 4 bases from J, with 18 bases between. The CDR3 covers 16 residues. As DNA, the CDR3 is TGTGCCAGCAGTTTGCCTCGGGGCAGCCCGCCCTATGGCTACACCTTC. As protein: CASSLPRGSPPYGYTF.

The chain joins TRBV5-1 to TRBJ1-4, with D uncertain. Germline V CDR1 and CDR2: SGHRS, YFSETQ. The germline V and J ends were trimmed by 2 bases and 0 bases, with 17 bases remaining between them. CDR3 size: 18 residues. The DNA of the CDR3 is TGCGCCAGCAGCTTTTACCCACAGAAACTTGCAACTAATGAAAAACTGTTTTTT. This codes for CASSFYPQKLATNEKLFF.

This clonotype showed up just a few times. This chain uses TRBV27 with TRBJ2-7; a possible D gene is TRBD2 (5 bases). The CDR3 length is 17 residues. Per germline, CDR1 MNHEY and CDR2 SMNVEV (reference sequence). V lost 6 bases to trimming and J lost 3 bases, with 24 bases between them. The CDR3 here is CASSHPPAGVRLYEQYF. In DNA, the CDR3 is TGTGCCAGCAGCCATCCTCCAGCCGGGGTACGCCTCTACGAGCAGTACTTC.

The chain has TRBV28 and TRBJ2-3, with a possible D match to TRBD2 (7 bases). Trimming stripped 4 bases from V and 0 bases from J, with 23 bases between. Per germline, CDR1 MDHEN and CDR2 SYDVKM. CDR3 size: 19 residues. CDR3 nucleotide sequence: TGTGCCAGCAGTTCTCCTTCGGCGGGGGCCCTTATTAGCACAGATACGCAGTATTTT. Protein sequence: CASSSPSAGALISTDTQYF.

In its sample, this clonotype was seen a few times. The V call is TRBV18, the J call TRBJ1-3; D gene uncertain. The CDR3 extends over 18 amino acids. CDR1 KGHSH and CDR2 LQKENI come from the germline V gene. V was cut by 3 bases and J by 2 bases, with 20 bases left in between. The CDR3 region has the DNA TGTGCCAGCTCACCCCCGGGGAGTGGCAGGTTCGCTGGAAACACCATATATTTT. Its protein product is CASSPPGSGRFAGNTIYF. The variable domain in full, completed from reference TRBV18 and TRBJ1-3, reads NAGVMQNPRHLVRRRGQEARLRCSPMKGHSHVYWYRQLPEEGLKFMVYLQKENIIDESGMPKERFSAEFPKEGPSILRIQQVVRGDSAAYFCASSPPGSGRFAGNTIYFGEGSWLTVV.

The J gene is TRBJ2-1, the V gene TRBV19; 10 bases are a match to TRBD2. The germline CDR1 and CDR2 sequences are LNHDA and SQIVND (reference sequence). Unmatched junction bases numbered 4, after V lost 3 bases and J lost 2 bases. CDR3 length equals 16 residues. CDR3 nucleotides: TGTGCCAGTAGTATGTCCCTAGCGGGAGCCTACAATGAGCAGTTCTTC. The encoded protein is CASSMSLAGAYNEQFF.

J is TRBJ2-5 and V is TRBV25-1, with D possibly matching TRBD2 (6 bases). Trimming left V 4 bases short and J 9 bases short, with 15 bases between. The CDR3 is made up of 13 amino acids. CDR1 and CDR2 (germline): MGHDK, SYGVNS. CDR3 nucleotides: TGTGCCAGCAGTGGGGGGGTTACCCCGGCCCAGTACTTC. It yields the protein CASSGGVTPAQYF.

This clonotype was seen a single time. The V and J genes are TRBV6-5 and TRBJ2-3; 8 bases are a match to TRBD2. V lost 2 bases to trimming and J lost 11 bases; unmatched junction nucleotides: 3. CDR1 is MNHEY and CDR2 is SVGAGI in the germline V gene. The CDR3 loop spans 12 amino acids. CDR3 in DNA: TGTGCCAGCAGTTACACCGGGGGGGAGCAGTATTTT. It codes for CASSYTGGEQYF.

This clonotype has a handful of counts. This chain links TRBV5-1 with TRBJ2-7; weak D call: TRBD1 (5 bases). Trimming took off 3 bases at V and 0 bases at J, with 10 bases between the two ends. CDR1 and CDR2 (germline): SGHRS, YFSETQ. The length of the CDR3 is 14 residues. CDR3 in amino acids: CASSWQGFSYEQYF. CDR3 coding DNA: TGCGCCAGCAGCTGGCAGGGATTCTCCTACGAGCAGTACTTC. Drawing the rest from reference TRBV5-1 and TRBJ2-7, the complete variable domain is KAGVTQTPRYLIKTRGQQVTLSCSPISGHRSVSWYQQTPGQGLQFLFEYFSETQRNKGNFPGRFSGRQFSNSRSEMNVSTLELGDSALYLCASSWQGFSYEQYFGPGTRLTVT.